This TCR beta chain was observed in a study of regulatory T cells in long-lasting Graves disease. Overall study results and limits: Whereas new patients shared 950 to 1,000 public clonotypes, persistent patients shared more, at about 2,700. It was in persistent disease that TRBV28, TRBJ1-2 and TRBJ2-5 were favored.

Indicated time point: persistent/refractory GD, antithyroid drugs over 5 years with positive TRAb. Following extraction of RNA from PBMCs, that RNA was used to make the TCR library. CDR3-region Arm-PCR and iRepertoire HTBI primers produced the TCR beta libraries. TCRdb ran MiXCR on the multiplex PCR reads and lists one entry per CDR3 protein. The table lists around 340,000 distinct CDR3 sequences, about 18% of them singletons. J was trimmed by 5 bases and V by 3 bases; bases with no gene match: 12. The CDR3 has 17 residues. Regarding this clonotype: Antigen unknown.

The gene calls are TRBV12-3 or TRBV12-4 and TRBJ2-5; 10 bases are shared with TRBD2. The sequencing used peripheral blood mononuclear cells (PBMCs), collected when the disease was refractory, from a patient treated with antithyroid drugs. The source of this sequence is a female donor with Graves disease. For the CDR3, the DNA is TGTGCCAGCAGTTTGGTGCTCGGAGCGGGGGGGAAGGAGACCCAGTACTTC. Translated, it gives CASSLVLGAGGKETQYF.